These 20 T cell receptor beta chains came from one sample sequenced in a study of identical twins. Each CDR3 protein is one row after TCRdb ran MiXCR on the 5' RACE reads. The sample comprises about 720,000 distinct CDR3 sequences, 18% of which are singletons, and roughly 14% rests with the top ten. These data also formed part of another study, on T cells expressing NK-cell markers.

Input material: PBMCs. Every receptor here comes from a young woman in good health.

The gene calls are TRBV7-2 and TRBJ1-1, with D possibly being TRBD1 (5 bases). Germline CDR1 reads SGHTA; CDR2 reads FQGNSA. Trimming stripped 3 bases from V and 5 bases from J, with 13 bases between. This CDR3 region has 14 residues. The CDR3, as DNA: TGTGCCAGCAGCTTCTTAGGCAGGGTGACTGAAGCTTTCTTT. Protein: CASSFLGRVTEAFF.

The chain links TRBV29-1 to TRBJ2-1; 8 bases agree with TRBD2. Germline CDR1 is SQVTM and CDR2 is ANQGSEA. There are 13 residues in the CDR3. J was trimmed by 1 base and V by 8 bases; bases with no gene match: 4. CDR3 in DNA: TGCAGCCTCAGCGGGGGATCCTACAATGAGCAGTTCTTC. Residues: CSLSGGSYNEQFF.

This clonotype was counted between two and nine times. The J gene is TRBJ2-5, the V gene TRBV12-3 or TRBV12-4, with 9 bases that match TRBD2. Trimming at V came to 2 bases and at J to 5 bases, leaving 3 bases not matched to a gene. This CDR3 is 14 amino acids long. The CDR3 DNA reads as TGTGCCAGCAGTTTAAACGCGGGAGGGGAGACCCAGTACTTC. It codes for CASSLNAGGETQYF.

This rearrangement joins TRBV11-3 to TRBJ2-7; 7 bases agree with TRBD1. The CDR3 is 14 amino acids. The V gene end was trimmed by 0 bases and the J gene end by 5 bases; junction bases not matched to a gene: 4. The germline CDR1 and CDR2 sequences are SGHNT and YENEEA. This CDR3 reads CASSLDRDRDEQYF. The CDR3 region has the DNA TGTGCCAGCAGCTTAGATCGAGACAGGGACGAGCAGTACTTC.

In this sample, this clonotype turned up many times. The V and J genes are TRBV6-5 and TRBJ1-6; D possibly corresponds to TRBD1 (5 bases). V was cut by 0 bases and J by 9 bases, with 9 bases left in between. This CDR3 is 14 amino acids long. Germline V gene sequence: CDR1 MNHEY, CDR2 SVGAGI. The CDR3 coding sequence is TGTGCCAGCAGTTACTCCACAGGCCGTTCACCCCTCCACTTT. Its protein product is CASSYSTGRSPLHF.

The CDR3 here is CASSRDSTPPSYTDTQYF. Written as DNA, the CDR3 is TGTGCCAGCAGTCGCGATTCTACTCCCCCTTCCTACACAGATACGCAGTATTTT. This rearrangement joins TRBV6-1 to TRBJ2-3; D ambiguous. The V gene's germline CDR1 is MNHNS and CDR2 SASEGT. The germline V and J ends were trimmed by 5 bases and 2 bases, with 23 bases remaining between them. CDR3 length: 18 residues.

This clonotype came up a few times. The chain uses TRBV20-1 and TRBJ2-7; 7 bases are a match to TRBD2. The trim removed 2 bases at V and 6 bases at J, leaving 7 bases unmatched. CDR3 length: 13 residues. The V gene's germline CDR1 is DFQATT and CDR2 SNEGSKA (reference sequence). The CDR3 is CSARLAEGREQYF. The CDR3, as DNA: TGCAGTGCTAGACTAGCGGAGGGCCGCGAGCAGTACTTC.

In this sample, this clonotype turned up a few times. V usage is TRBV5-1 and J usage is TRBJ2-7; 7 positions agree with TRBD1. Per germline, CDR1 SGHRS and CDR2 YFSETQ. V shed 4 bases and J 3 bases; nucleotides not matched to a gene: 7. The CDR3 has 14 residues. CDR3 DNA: TGCGCCAGCAGCAGTCCGGGACAGCTCTACGAGCAGTACTTC. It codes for CASSSPGQLYEQYF.

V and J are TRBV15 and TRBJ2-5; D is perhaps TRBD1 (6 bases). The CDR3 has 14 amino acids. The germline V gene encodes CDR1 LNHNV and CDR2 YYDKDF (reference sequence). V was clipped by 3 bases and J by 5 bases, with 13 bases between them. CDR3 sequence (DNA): TGTGCCACCAGCAGGGGCGGACAGAGGGAGACCCAGTACTTC. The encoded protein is CATSRGGQRETQYF. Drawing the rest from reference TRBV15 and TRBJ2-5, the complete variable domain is DAMVIQNPRYQVTQFGKPVTLSCSQTLNHNVMYWYQQKSSQAPKLLFHYYDKDFNNEADTPDNFQSRRPNTSFCFLDIRSPGLGDTAMYLCATSRGGQRETQYFGPGTRLLVL.

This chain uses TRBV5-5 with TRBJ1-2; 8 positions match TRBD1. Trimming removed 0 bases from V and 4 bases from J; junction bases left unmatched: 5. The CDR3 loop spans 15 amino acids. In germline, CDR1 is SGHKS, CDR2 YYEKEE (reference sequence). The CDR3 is CASSLVGRGLYGYTF. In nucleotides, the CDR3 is TGTGCCAGCAGCTTGGTTGGCAGGGGGCTCTATGGCTACACCTTC.

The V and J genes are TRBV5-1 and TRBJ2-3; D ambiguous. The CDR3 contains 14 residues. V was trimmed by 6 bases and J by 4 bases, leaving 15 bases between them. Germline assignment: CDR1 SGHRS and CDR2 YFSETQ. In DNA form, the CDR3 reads TGCGCCAGCACACGTGGTAAAGAGGCAGATACGCAGTATTTT. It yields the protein CASTRGKEADTQYF.

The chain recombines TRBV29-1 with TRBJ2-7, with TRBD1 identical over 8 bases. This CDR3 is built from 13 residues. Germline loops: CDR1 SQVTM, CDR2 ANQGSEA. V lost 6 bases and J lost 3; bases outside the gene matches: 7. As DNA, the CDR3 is TGCAGCGTGGGGACAGGTGAGGACTACGAGCAGTACTTC. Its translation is CSVGTGEDYEQYF.

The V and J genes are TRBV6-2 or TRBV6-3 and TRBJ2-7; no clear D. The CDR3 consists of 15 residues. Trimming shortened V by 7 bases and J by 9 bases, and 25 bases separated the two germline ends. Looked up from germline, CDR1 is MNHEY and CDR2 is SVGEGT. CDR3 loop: CASTLKTSTPLRQYF. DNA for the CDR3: TGTGCCAGCACCCTTAAAACGTCGACACCCCTGCGGCAGTACTTC.

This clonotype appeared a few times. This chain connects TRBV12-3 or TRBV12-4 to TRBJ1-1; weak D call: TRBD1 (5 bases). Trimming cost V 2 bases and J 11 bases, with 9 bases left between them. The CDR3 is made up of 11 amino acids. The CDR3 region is CASSLTPGAFF. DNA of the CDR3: TGTGCCAGCAGTTTAACTCCAGGGGCTTTCTTT.

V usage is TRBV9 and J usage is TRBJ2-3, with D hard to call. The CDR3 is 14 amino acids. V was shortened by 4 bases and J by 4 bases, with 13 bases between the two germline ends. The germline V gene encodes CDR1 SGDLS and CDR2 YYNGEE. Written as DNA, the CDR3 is TGTGCCAGCAGCATACAGCAGGCCGCAGATACGCAGTATTTT. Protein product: CASSIQQAADTQYF.

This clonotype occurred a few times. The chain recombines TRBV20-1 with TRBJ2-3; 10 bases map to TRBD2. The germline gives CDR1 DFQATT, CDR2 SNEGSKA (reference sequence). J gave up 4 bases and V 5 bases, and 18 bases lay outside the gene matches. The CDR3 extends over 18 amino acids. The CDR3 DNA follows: TGCAGTGCTGAAGTCCTCGATCTAGCGGGAGTTGCACCAGATACGCAGTATTTT. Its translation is CSAEVLDLAGVAPDTQYF.

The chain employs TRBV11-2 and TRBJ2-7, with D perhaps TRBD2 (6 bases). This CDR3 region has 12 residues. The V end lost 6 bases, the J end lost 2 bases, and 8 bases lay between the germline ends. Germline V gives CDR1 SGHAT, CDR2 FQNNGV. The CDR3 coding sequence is TGTGCCAGCAGGACTAGGCCCTACGAGCAGTACTTC. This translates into CASRTRPYEQYF. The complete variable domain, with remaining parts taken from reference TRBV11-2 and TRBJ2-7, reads EAGVAQSPRYKIIEKRQSVAFWCNPISGHATLYWYQQILGQGPKLLIQFQNNGVVDDSQLPKDRFSAERLKGVDSTLKIQPAKLEDSAVYLCASRTRPYEQYFGPGTRLTVT.

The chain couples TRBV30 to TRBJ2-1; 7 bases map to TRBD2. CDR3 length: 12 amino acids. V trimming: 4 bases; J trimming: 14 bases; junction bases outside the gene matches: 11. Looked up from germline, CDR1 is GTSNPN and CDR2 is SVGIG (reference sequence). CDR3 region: CAWTRSGREKFF. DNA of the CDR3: TGTGCCTGGACCCGATCCGGGCGGGAGAAGTTCTTC.

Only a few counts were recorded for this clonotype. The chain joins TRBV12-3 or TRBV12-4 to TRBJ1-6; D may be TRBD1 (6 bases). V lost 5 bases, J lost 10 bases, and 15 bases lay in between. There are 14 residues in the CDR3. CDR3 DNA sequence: TGTGCCAGCAGTCTCAGGGGAACAGGGTCACCCCTCCACTTT. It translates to CASSLRGTGSPLHF.

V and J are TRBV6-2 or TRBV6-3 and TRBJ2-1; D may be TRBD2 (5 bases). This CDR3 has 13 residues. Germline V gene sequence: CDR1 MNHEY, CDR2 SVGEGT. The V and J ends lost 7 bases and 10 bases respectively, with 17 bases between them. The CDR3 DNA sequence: TGTGCCAGCACCTCCGGAGGTCTGAGGGAGCAGTTCTTC. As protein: CASTSGGLREQFF.